A selection of T cell receptor beta chains follows, all from one sample in a study of blood T cell repertoires in COVID-19. The repertoire was sequenced with immunoSEQ multiplex PCR; TCRdb's copy has only in-frame clones and lacks some. The profile covers roughly 200,000 clones, with approximately 88% appearing a single time and 27% taken by the ten largest. Sequencing was performed on peripheral blood. The source is a man in his forties with acute or convalescent COVID-19. CDR3s include the opening cysteine and the closing phenylalanine or tryptophan. The D gene is left open where the match is weak. Part of the rows lack a size; the others show once, few, many or a class for expanded clones.

clone size: few
D gene: TRBD2
V gene: TRBV27
J gene: TRBJ2-7
CDR3 length: 16
CDR3 protein: CASSPPGLADVYEQYF
CDR3 DNA: TGTGCCAGCAGTCCCCCGGGACTAGCGGATGTCTACGAGCAGTACTTC

clone size: -
D gene: TRBD1
V gene: TRBV7-6
J gene: TRBJ1-6
CDR3 length: 14
CDR3 protein: CASSLQGQGTPLHF
CDR3 DNA: TGTGCCAGCAGCCTACAGGGGCAGGGGACACCCCTCCACTTT

clone size: -
D gene: TRBD2
V gene: TRBV25-1
J gene: TRBJ2-3
CDR3 length: 17
CDR3 protein: CASSEGAGGTSTDTQYF
CDR3 DNA: TGTGCCAGCAGTGAGGGGGCGGGAGGCACTAGCACAGATACGCAGTATTTT

clone size: once
D gene: TRBD1
V gene: TRBV9
J gene: TRBJ1-2
CDR3 length: 16
CDR3 protein: CASSGPGQLKDYGYTF
CDR3 DNA: TGTGCCAGCAGCGGACCGGGACAGCTCAAGGACTATGGCTACACCTTC

clone size: -
D gene: TRBD2
V gene: TRBV11-2
J gene: TRBJ2-1
CDR3 length: 19
CDR3 protein: CASSLNIPASGRSNNEQFF
CDR3 DNA: TGTGCCAGCAGCTTAAATATCCCTGCTAGCGGGAGGAGTAACAATGAGCAGTTCTTC

clone size: -
D gene: TRBD1
V gene: TRBV29-1
J gene: TRBJ2-7
CDR3 length: 13
CDR3 protein: CSVWGQGTYEQYF
CDR3 DNA: TGCAGCGTCTGGGGACAGGGAACCTACGAGCAGTACTTC

clone size: -
D gene: -
V gene: TRBV7-9
J gene: TRBJ2-3
CDR3 length: 12
CDR3 protein: CASSPGSQRYFF
CDR3 DNA: TGTGCCAGCAGCCCCGGGTCCCAGCGCTACTTTTTT

clone size: -
D gene: -
V gene: TRBV28
J gene: TRBJ1-2
CDR3 length: 13
CDR3 protein: CASSRQGKYGYTF
CDR3 DNA: TGTGCCAGCAGCCGGCAGGGGAAGTATGGCTACACCTTC

clone size: few
D gene: -
V gene: TRBV9
J gene: TRBJ2-3
CDR3 length: 18
CDR3 protein: CASSVVARGSGGTDTQYF
CDR3 DNA: TGTGCCAGCAGCGTAGTCGCGAGGGGTAGCGGCGGCACAGATACGCAGTATTTT

clone size: -
D gene: -
V gene: TRBV7-9
J gene: TRBJ2-1
CDR3 length: 15
CDR3 protein: CASSLSGLPFSEQFF
CDR3 DNA: TGTGCCAGCAGCTTATCGGGACTTCCTTTTTCCGAGCAGTTCTTC

clone size: -
D gene: -
V gene: TRBV10-3
J gene: TRBJ2-2
CDR3 length: 15
CDR3 protein: CAISVGSANTGELFF
CDR3 DNA: TGTGCCATCAGTGTCGGGAGCGCGAACACCGGGGAGCTGTTTTTT

clone size: -
D gene: TRBD1
V gene: TRBV11-2
J gene: TRBJ2-3
CDR3 length: 16
CDR3 protein: CASSLGGQGRTDTQYF
CDR3 DNA: TGTGCCAGCAGCTTAGGGGGACAGGGACGCACAGATACGCAGTATTTT

clone size: -
D gene: TRBD1
V gene: TRBV19
J gene: TRBJ1-1
CDR3 length: 13
CDR3 protein: CASSMTGGTEAFF
CDR3 DNA: TGTGCCAGTAGTATGACAGGGGGAACTGAAGCTTTCTTT

clone size: -
D gene: TRBD1
V gene: TRBV30
J gene: TRBJ1-5
CDR3 length: 14
CDR3 protein: CAWSMGQGDQPQHF
CDR3 DNA: TGTGCCTGGAGTATGGGACAGGGGGATCAGCCCCAGCATTTT

clone size: -
D gene: TRBD2
V gene: TRBV12-5
J gene: TRBJ2-1
CDR3 length: 15
CDR3 protein: CASGGSAGLYNEQFF
CDR3 DNA: TGTGCTAGTGGGGGATCAGCGGGATTGTACAATGAGCAGTTCTTC

clone size: -
D gene: TRBD1
V gene: TRBV7-9
J gene: TRBJ2-1
CDR3 length: 17
CDR3 protein: CASSTFRDRDAYNEQFF
CDR3 DNA: TGTGCCAGCAGCACCTTCCGGGACAGGGATGCCTACAATGAGCAGTTCTTC

clone size: -
D gene: TRBD2
V gene: TRBV2
J gene: TRBJ2-2
CDR3 length: 16
CDR3 protein: CASSRWTSGRAGELFF
CDR3 DNA: TGTGCCAGCAGTCGGTGGACTAGCGGGAGGGCCGGGGAGCTGTTTTTT

clone size: -
D gene: -
V gene: TRBV7-9
J gene: TRBJ2-5
CDR3 length: 12
CDR3 protein: CASSLTQETQYF
CDR3 DNA: TGTGCCAGCAGCCTAACTCAAGAGACCCAGTACTTC

clone size: many
D gene: -
V gene: TRBV4-3
J gene: TRBJ1-4
CDR3 length: 16
CDR3 protein: CASSPWEGGRVEKLFF
CDR3 DNA: TGCGCCAGCAGCCCCTGGGAGGGTGGGAGGGTTGAAAAACTGTTTTTT

clone size: -
D gene: -
V gene: TRBV7-9
J gene: TRBJ1-1
CDR3 length: 17
CDR3 protein: CASSSSRLTRGNTEAFF
CDR3 DNA: TGTGCCAGCAGCTCCTCAAGACTCACTCGCGGGAACACTGAAGCTTTCTTT

clone size: -
D gene: -
V gene: TRBV13
J gene: TRBJ2-1
CDR3 length: 19
CDR3 protein: CASSTQRVSEAVLINEQFF
CDR3 DNA: TGTGCCAGCAGCACACAGAGAGTTTCGGAGGCGGTACTGATCAATGAGCAGTTCTTC

clone size: -
D gene: -
V gene: TRBV2
J gene: TRBJ2-5
CDR3 length: 13
CDR3 protein: CASRTGTQETQYF
CDR3 DNA: TGTGCCAGCAGGACGGGAACCCAAGAGACCCAGTACTTC

clone size: few
D gene: TRBD1
V gene: TRBV25-1
J gene: TRBJ2-3
CDR3 length: 15
CDR3 protein: CASRSGTGVIDTQYF
CDR3 DNA: TGTGCCAGCAGATCCGGGACAGGGGTAATCGATACGCAGTATTTT

clone size: -
D gene: -
V gene: TRBV12-3/TRBV12-4
J gene: TRBJ2-7
CDR3 length: 12
CDR3 protein: CASSFEGYEQYF
CDR3 DNA: TGTGCCAGCAGTTTTGAGGGCTACGAGCAGTACTTC

clone size: -
D gene: -
V gene: TRBV12-3/TRBV12-4
J gene: TRBJ1-1
CDR3 length: 13
CDR3 protein: CASSPNLQGRAFF
CDR3 DNA: TGTGCCAGCAGTCCAAATCTACAGGGAAGAGCTTTCTTT

clone size: -
D gene: TRBD1
V gene: TRBV3-1/TRBV3-2
J gene: TRBJ1-1
CDR3 length: 14
CDR3 protein: CASSQTGRNTEAFF
CDR3 DNA: TGTGCCAGCAGCCAGACAGGGAGGAACACTGAAGCTTTCTTT

clone size: few
D gene: -
V gene: TRBV7-9
J gene: TRBJ1-4
CDR3 length: 15
CDR3 protein: CASSRAAGENEKLFF
CDR3 DNA: TGTGCCAGCAGCAGAGCCGCAGGGGAAAATGAAAAACTGTTTTTT

clone size: -
D gene: -
V gene: TRBV7-2
J gene: TRBJ1-3
CDR3 length: 15
CDR3 protein: CASSLGAGSGNTIYF
CDR3 DNA: TGTGCCAGCAGCTTAGGTGCGGGTTCTGGAAACACCATATATTTT